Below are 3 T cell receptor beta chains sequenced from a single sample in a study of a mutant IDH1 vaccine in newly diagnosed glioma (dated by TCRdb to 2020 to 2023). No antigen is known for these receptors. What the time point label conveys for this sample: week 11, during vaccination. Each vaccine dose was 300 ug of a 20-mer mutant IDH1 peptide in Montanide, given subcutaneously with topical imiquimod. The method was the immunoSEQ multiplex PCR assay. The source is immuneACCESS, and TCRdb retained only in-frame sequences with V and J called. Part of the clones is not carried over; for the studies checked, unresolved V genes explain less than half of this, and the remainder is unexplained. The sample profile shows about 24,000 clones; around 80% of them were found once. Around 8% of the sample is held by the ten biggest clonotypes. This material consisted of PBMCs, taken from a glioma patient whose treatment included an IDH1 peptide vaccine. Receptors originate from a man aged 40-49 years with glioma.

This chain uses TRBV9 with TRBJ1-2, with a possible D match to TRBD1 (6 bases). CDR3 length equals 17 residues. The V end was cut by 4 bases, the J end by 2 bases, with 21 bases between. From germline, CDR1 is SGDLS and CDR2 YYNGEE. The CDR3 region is CASSSRGGHNLNYGYTF. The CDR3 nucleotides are TGTGCCAGCAGCTCCCGGGGGGGCCATAACCTAAACTATGGCTACACCTTC.

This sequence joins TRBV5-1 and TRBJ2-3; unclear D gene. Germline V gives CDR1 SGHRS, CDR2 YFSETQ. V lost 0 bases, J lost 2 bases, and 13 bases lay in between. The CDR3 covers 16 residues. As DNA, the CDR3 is TGCGCCAGCAGCTTGGCCGGTTTGGAAGTCACAGATACGCAGTATTTT. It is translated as CASSLAGLEVTDTQYF.

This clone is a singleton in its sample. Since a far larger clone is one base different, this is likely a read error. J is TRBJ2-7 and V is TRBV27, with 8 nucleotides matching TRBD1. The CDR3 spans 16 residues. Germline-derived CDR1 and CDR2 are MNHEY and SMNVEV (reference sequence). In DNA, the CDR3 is TGTACCAGCAGTTTATCGTTGCCAGGGGGCTGGTACGAGCAGTACTTC. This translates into CTSSLSLPGGWYEQYF.